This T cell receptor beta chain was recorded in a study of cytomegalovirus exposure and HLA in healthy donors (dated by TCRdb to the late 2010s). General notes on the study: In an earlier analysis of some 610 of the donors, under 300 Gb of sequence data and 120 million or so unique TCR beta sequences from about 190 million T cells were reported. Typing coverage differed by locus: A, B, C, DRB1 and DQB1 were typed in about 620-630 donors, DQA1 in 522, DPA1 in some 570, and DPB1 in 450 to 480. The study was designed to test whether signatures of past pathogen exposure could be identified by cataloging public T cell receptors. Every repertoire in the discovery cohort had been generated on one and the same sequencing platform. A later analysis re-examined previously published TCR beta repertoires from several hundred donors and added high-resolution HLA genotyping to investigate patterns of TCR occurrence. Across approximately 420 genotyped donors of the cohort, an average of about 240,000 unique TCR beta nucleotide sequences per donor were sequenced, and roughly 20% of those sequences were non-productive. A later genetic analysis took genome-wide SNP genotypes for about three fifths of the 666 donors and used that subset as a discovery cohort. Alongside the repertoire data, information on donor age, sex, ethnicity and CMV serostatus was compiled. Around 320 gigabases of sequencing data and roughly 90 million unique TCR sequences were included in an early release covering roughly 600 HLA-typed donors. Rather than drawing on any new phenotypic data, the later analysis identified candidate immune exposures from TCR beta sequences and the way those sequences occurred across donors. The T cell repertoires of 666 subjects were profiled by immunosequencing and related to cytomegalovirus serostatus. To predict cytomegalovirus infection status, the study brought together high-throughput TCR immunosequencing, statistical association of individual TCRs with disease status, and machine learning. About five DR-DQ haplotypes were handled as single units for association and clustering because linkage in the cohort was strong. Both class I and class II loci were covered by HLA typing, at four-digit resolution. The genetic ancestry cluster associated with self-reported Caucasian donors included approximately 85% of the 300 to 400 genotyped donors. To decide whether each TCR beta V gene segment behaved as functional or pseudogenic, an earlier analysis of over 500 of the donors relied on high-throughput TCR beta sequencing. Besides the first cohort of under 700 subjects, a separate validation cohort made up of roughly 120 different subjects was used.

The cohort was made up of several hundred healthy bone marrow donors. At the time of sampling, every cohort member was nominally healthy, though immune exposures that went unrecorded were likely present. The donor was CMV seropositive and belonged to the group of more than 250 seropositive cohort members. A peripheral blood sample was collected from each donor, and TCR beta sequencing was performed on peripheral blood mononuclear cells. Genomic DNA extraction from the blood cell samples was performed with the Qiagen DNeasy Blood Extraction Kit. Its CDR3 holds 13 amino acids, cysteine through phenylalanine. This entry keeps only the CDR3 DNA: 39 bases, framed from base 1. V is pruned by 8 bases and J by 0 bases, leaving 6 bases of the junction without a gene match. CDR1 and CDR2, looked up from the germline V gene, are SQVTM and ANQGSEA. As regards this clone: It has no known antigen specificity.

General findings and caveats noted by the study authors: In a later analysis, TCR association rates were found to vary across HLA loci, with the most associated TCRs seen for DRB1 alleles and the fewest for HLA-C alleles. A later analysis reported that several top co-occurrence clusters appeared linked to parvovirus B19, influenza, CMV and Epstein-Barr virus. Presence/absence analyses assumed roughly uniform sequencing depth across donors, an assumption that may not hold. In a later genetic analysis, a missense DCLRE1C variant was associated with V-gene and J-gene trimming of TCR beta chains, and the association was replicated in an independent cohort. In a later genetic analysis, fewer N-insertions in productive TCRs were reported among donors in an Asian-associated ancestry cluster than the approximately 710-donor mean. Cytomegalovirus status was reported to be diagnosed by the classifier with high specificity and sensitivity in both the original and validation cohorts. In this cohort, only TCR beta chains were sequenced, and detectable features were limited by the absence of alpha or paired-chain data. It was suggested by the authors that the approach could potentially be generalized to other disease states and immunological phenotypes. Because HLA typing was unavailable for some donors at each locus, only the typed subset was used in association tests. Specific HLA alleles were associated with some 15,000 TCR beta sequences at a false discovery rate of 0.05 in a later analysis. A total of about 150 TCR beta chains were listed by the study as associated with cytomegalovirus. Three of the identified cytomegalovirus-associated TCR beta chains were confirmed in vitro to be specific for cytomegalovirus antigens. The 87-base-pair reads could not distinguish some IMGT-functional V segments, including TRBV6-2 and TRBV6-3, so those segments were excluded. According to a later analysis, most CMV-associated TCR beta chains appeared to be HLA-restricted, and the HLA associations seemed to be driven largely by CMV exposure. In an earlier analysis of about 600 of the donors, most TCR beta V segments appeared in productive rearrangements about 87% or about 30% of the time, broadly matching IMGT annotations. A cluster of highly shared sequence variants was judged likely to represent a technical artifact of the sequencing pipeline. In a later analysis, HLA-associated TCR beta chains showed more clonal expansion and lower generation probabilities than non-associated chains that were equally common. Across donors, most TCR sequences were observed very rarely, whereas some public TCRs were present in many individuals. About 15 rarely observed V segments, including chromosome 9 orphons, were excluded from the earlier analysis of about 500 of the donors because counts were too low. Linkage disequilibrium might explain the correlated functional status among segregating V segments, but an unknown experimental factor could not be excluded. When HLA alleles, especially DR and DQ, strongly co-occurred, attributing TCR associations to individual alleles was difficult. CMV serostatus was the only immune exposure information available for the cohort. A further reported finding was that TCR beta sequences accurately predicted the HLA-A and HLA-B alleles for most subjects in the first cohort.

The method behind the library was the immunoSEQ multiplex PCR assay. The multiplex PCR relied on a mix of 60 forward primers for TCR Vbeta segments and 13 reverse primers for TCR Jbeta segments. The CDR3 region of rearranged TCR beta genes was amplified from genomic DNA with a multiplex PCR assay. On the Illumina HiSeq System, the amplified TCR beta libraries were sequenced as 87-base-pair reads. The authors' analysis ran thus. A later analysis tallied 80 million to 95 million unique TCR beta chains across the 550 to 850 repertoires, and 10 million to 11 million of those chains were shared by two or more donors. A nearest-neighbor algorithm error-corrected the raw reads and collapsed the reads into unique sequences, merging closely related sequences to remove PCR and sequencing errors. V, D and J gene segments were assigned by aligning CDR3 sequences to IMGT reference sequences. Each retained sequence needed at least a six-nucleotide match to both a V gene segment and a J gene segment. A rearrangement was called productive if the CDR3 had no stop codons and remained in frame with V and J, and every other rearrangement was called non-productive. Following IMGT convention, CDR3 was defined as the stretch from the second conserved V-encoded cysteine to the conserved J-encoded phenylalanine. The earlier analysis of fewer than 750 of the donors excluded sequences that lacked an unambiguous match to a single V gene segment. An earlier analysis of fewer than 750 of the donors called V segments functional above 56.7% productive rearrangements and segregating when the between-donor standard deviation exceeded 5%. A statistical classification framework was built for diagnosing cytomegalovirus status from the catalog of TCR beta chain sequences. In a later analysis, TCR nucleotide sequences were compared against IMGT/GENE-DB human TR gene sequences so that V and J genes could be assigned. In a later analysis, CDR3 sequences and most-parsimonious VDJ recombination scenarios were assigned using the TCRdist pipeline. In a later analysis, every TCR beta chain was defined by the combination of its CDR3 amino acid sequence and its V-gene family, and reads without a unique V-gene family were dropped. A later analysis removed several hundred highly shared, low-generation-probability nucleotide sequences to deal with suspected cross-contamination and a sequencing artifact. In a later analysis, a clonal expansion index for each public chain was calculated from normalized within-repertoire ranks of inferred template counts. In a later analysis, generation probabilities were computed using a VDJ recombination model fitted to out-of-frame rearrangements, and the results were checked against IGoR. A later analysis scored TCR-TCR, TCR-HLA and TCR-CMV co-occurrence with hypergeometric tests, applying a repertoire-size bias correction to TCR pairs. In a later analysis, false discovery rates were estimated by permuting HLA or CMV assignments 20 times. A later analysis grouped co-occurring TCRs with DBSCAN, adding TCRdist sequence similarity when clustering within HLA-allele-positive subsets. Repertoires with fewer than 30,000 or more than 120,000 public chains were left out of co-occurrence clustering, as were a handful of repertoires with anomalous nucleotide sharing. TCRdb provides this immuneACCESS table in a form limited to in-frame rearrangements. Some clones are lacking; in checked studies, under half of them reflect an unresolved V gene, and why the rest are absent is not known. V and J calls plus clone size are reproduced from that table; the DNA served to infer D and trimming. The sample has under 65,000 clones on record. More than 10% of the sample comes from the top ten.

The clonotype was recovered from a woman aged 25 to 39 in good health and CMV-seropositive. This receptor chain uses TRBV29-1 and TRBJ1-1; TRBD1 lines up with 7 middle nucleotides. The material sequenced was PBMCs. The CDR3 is CSTAGTVNTEAFF. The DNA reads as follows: TGCAGCACGGCCGGGACAGTGAACACTGAAGCTTTCTTT.